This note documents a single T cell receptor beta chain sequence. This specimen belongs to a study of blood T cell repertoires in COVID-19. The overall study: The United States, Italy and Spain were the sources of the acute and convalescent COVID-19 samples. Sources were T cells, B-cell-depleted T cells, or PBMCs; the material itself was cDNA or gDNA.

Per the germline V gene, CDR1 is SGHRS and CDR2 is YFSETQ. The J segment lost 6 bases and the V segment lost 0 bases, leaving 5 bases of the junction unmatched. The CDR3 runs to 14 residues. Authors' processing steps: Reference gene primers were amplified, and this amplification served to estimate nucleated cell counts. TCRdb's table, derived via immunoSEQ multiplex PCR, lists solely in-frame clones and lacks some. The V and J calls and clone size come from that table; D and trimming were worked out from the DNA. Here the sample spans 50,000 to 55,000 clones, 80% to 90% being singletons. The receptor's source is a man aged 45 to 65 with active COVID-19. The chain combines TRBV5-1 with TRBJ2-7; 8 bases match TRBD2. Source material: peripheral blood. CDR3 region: CASSLGGGTLEQYF. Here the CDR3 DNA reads TGCGCCAGCAGCTTGGGCGGGGGGACCCTCGAGCAGTACTTC.